These 25 T cell receptor beta chains were sequenced from one sample in a study of siplizumab effects on memory and regulatory T cells (dated by TCRdb to about 2019). Library creation used the immunoSEQ multiplex PCR assay. TCRdb re-hosts the immuneACCESS table, in-frame sequences only. Its copies lack some clones; in the studies checked, an unresolved V gene accounts for under half of them, and the cause for the rest is not known. Recorded for this sample are about 100,000 clones; 94% of them occurred a single time. The ten largest make up about 0.6% of the sample. Sequencing was done on a sample of Tregs sorted from blood. The receptors were gathered from a human donor in good health.

The chain recombines TRBV20-1 with TRBJ2-1; no firm D call. This CDR3 spans 11 amino acids. In germline, CDR1 is DFQATT, CDR2 SNEGSKA (reference sequence). V was cut by 4 bases and J by 3 bases, with 4 bases left in between. The CDR3 sequence: CSANGYNEQFF. CDR3 nucleotides: TGCAGTGCTAACGGCTACAATGAGCAGTTCTTC.

This chain links TRBV5-1 with TRBJ2-1; the D call may be TRBD1 or TRBD2 (5 bases each). Germline V gene lookup returns CDR1 SGHRS and CDR2 YFSETQ. The length of the CDR3 is 16 residues. Between the trimmed V and J ends, which lost 1 base and 0 bases, there was a span of 11 bases. CDR3 in amino acids: CASSLQGPLSYNEQFF. The CDR3 nucleotides read TGCGCCAGCAGCTTGCAGGGACCACTCTCCTACAATGAGCAGTTCTTC.

This clone was seen just once. The J gene is TRBJ2-7, the V gene TRBV5-1; D is unclear. V was shortened by 4 bases and J by 5 bases, with 10 bases between the two germline ends. Germline loops: CDR1 SGHRS, CDR2 YFSETQ. The CDR3 runs to 12 residues. The CDR3 DNA is TGCGCCAGCAGCACACGGAGAGACGAGCAGTACTTC. Protein sequence: CASSTRRDEQYF.

This chain uses TRBV7-3 with TRBJ2-1, with 11 bases aligning to TRBD2. The trim removed 5 bases at V and 7 bases at J, leaving 10 bases unmatched. CDR1 and CDR2 (germline): SGHTA, FQGTGA. This CDR3 is built from 16 residues. CDR3 loop: CASSNKTSGRGNEQFF. CDR3 bases: TGTGCCAGCAGCAATAAAACTAGCGGGAGAGGGAATGAGCAGTTCTTC.

This chain joins TRBV29-1 and TRBJ2-7; perhaps TRBD2 as D (6 bases). CDR3 length equals 13 residues. Germline V lookup: CDR1 SQVTM, CDR2 ANQGSEA. Trimming removed 5 bases at V and 4 bases at J, with 15 bases between. The CDR3 region has the DNA TGCAGCGTTTCACGGCGGGGATTATACGAGCAGTACTTC. Amino acid sequence: CSVSRRGLYEQYF.

V gene TRBV29-1 combines with J gene TRBJ1-3; TRBD1 is a possible D gene (5 bases). This CDR3 contains 13 residues. Germline assignment: CDR1 SQVTM and CDR2 ANQGSEA. V was cut by 6 bases and J by 4 bases, with 13 bases left in between. CDR3 sequence: CSVGEFTGNTIYF. CDR3 nucleotide sequence: TGCAGCGTGGGGGAGTTTACGGGAAACACCATATATTTT.

The chain links TRBV7-2 to TRBJ1-4; maybe TRBD1 (6 bases). Germline V gives CDR1 SGHTA, CDR2 FQGNSA. V was shortened by 3 bases and J by 4 bases, with 15 bases between the two germline ends. The CDR3 totals 16 residues. The CDR3 sequence is CASSFIKTGINEKLFF. As DNA, the CDR3 is TGTGCCAGCAGCTTCATTAAGACAGGCATTAATGAAAAACTGTTTTTT.

The V and J genes are TRBV28 and TRBJ2-5, with 7 bases that match TRBD2. The CDR3 covers 15 residues. The germline gives CDR1 MDHEN, CDR2 SYDVKM. Trimming cost V 4 bases and J 5 bases; bases outside gene matches: 10. CDR3 region: CASSSDGLVGETQYF. CDR3 in DNA: TGTGCCAGCAGTTCCGACGGACTAGTCGGGGAGACCCAGTACTTC.

This sequence joins TRBV2 and TRBJ1-5; weak D call: TRBD1 (5 bases). V lost 8 bases to trimming and J lost 6 bases, with 14 bases between them. Germline lookup yields CDR1 SNHLY and CDR2 FYNNEI. The CDR3 contains 13 residues. In DNA, the CDR3 is TGTGCCAGCTCAGGGATGGTTATTCAGCCCCAGCATTTT. The encoded protein is CASSGMVIQPQHF.

V usage is TRBV10-3 and J usage is TRBJ2-7; TRBD2 matches at 8 bases. CDR1 ENHRY and CDR2 SYGVKD come from the germline V gene. V lost 0 bases, J lost 6 bases, and 13 bases stayed unmatched. The CDR3 is made up of 17 amino acids. In DNA form, the CDR3 reads TGTGCCATCAGTGAGTCAGGTAACCCAGCGGGAGAAGGCGAGCAGTACTTC. Protein product: CAISESGNPAGEGEQYF.

The rearrangement joins TRBV6-5 to TRBJ2-2; D ambiguous. CDR1 is MNHEY and CDR2 is SVGAGI in the germline V gene. Trimming took off 2 bases at V and 2 bases at J, with 6 bases between the two ends. The CDR3 has 14 amino acids. Written as DNA, the CDR3 is TGTGCCAGCAGTTACGGGCTCAACACCGGGGAGCTGTTTTTT. It specifies CASSYGLNTGELFF.

The chain joins TRBV5-6 to TRBJ1-2, with TRBD1 as a possible D gene (5 bases). V lost 4 bases to trimming and J lost 8 bases, with 12 bases between them. Germline CDR1 SGHDT, CDR2 YYEEEE. The CDR3 is 12 residues long. The CDR3 DNA follows: TGTGCCAGCAGCGAACGGAGGGGCGGCTACACCTTC. It codes for CASSERRGGYTF.

The J gene is TRBJ1-1, the V gene TRBV5-5; possibly TRBD1 for D (5 bases). This CDR3 spans 14 amino acids. Germline assignment: CDR1 SGHKS and CDR2 YYEKEE (reference sequence). V shed 1 base and J shed 0 bases, with 7 bases lying between them. CDR3 region: CASSLRGVNTEAFF. In nucleotides, the CDR3 is TGTGCCAGCAGCTTGAGAGGGGTGAACACTGAAGCTTTCTTT.

This CDR3 is CASSKKILGQGDYEQYF. CDR3 bases: TGCGCCAGCAGCAAAAAGATATTAGGACAGGGGGACTACGAGCAGTACTTC. J is TRBJ2-7 and V is TRBV4-1; 10 bases align to TRBD1. The CDR3 is made up of 17 amino acids. Trimming removed 5 bases from V and 3 bases from J; junction bases left unmatched: 13. CDR1 and CDR2 (germline): MGHRA, YSYEKL.

Concerning this clone itself: The identical CDR3 is also encoded by other nucleotide sequences in the sample. The V and J genes are TRBV6-1 and TRBJ1-1; D call uncertain. V lost 6 bases, J lost 0 bases, and 8 bases lay in between. The CDR3 spans 13 residues. CDR1 MNHNS and CDR2 SASEGT come from the germline V gene. CDR3 amino acids: CASSRTVNTEAFF. Here the CDR3 DNA reads TGTGCCAGCAGCCGGACGGTGAACACTGAAGCTTTCTTT.

This clone turned up a few times. V and J are TRBV19 and TRBJ1-5, with TRBD1 as a possible D gene (6 bases). Per germline, CDR1 LNHDA and CDR2 SQIVND (reference sequence). CDR3 length equals 12 residues. V lost 5 bases to trimming and J lost 7 bases, with 9 bases between them. The CDR3 coding sequence is TGTGCCAGTAGTGGGGGGGGCCAGCCCCAGCATTTT. Translation gives CASSGGGQPQHF.

The chain is built from TRBV5-1 and TRBJ2-5; 10 bases are shared with TRBD2. V lost 0 bases to trimming and J lost 6 bases; unmatched junction nucleotides: 5. The germline V gene encodes CDR1 SGHRS and CDR2 YFSETQ. The CDR3 sequence is 15 residues long. CDR3 amino acids: CASSLGASGSKTQYF. CDR3 nucleotide sequence: TGCGCCAGCAGCTTGGGAGCTAGCGGGAGCAAGACCCAGTACTTC.

This chain joins TRBV15 and TRBJ2-4; 7 bases match TRBD2. Germline-derived CDR1 and CDR2 are LNHNV and YYDKDF (reference sequence). Losses at the gene ends were 1 base for V and 1 base for J; bases not matched to a gene: 4. The CDR3 is 16 residues long. The CDR3 sequence is CATSRGGGTAKNIQYF. CDR3 coding DNA: TGTGCCACCAGCAGAGGGGGAGGGACCGCCAAAAACATTCAGTACTTC.

J is TRBJ1-2 and V is TRBV28, with unresolved D. The germline V gene encodes CDR1 MDHEN and CDR2 SYDVKM. This CDR3 region has 14 residues. V was shortened by 3 bases and J by 1 base, with 9 bases between the two germline ends. CDR3 loop: CASSFGLFNYGYTF. As DNA, the CDR3 is TGTGCCAGCAGTTTCGGACTATTTAACTATGGCTACACCTTC.

The V gene is TRBV7-3, the J gene TRBJ1-2; TRBD1 might be the D (5 bases). V lost 2 bases to trimming and J lost 7 bases, with 14 bases between them. This CDR3 region has 14 residues. In germline, CDR1 is SGHTA, CDR2 FQGTGA. CDR3 DNA: TGTGCCAGCAGCTTAGACCCTGGGGGAGGTGGCTACACCTTC. Translated, it gives CASSLDPGGGGYTF. The whole variable domain, remainder taken from reference TRBV7-3 and TRBJ1-2, is GAGVSQTPSNKVTEKGKYVELRCDPISGHTALYWYRQSLGQGPEFLIYFQGTGAADDSGLPNDRFFAVRPEGSVSTLKIQRTERGDSAVYLCASSLDPGGGGYTFGSGTRLTVV.

The rearrangement uses TRBV5-6 and TRBJ2-7; 9 bases are a match to TRBD2. Germline CDR1 and CDR2: SGHDT and YYEEEE. This CDR3 is built from 16 residues. Losses at the gene ends were 0 bases for V and 3 bases for J; bases not matched to a gene: 7. Written as DNA, the CDR3 is TGTGCCAGCAGCTTGGACGGACTAGCGAGAAGCTACGAGCAGTACTTC. Translating gives CASSLDGLARSYEQYF.

The chain couples TRBV27 to TRBJ1-6; TRBD1 might be the D (6 bases). This CDR3 is 19 amino acids long. Germline V gene lookup returns CDR1 MNHEY and CDR2 SMNVEV (reference sequence). V was trimmed by 2 bases and J by 7 bases, leaving 24 bases between them. The CDR3 reads CASSLGPQGIFLRNSPLHF. The CDR3, as DNA: TGTGCCAGCAGTTTAGGACCGCAGGGGATATTCCTGCGCAATTCACCCCTCCACTTT.

This clone was seen only a few times. This CDR3 is CASRGLVGSGANVLTF. For the CDR3, the DNA is TGTGCCAGCAGGGGACTAGTGGGCTCTGGGGCCAACGTCCTGACTTTC. V usage is TRBV27 and J usage is TRBJ2-6; 8 positions match TRBD2. V trimming: 6 bases; J trimming: 0 bases; junction bases outside the gene matches: 4. Germline V lookup: CDR1 MNHEY, CDR2 SMNVEV (reference sequence). CDR3 size: 16 residues. Complete variable domain (other parts from reference TRBV27 and TRBJ2-6): EAQVTQNPRYLITVTGKKLTVTCSQNMNHEYMSWYRQDPGLGLRQIYYSMNVEVTDKGDVPEGYKVSRKEKRNFPLILESPSPNQTSLYFCASRGLVGSGANVLTFGAGSRLTVL.

The J gene is TRBJ2-5, the V gene TRBV28; 12 bases agree with TRBD2. CDR1 MDHEN and CDR2 SYDVKM come from the germline V gene. V lost 2 bases to trimming and J lost 3 bases; unmatched junction nucleotides: 10. This CDR3 is built from 18 residues. The CDR3 protein is CASSLGVRLAGGKETQYF. In DNA, the CDR3 is TGTGCCAGCAGTTTAGGGGTTAGGCTAGCGGGAGGGAAAGAGACCCAGTACTTC.

The rearrangement links TRBV2 to TRBJ1-4, with D unresolved. Germline V gene sequence: CDR1 SNHLY, CDR2 FYNNEI. This CDR3 spans 16 amino acids. Trimming pared 3 bases from V and 8 bases from J, leaving 19 bases between. CDR3 sequence (DNA): TGTGCCAGCAGTGAGTCGACCGTCACCATTAGAGAAAAACTGTTTTTT. Translation: CASSESTVTIREKLFF.